This TCR beta chain comes out of a study of T cells in Graves' hyperthyroidism and ophthalmopathy. Study observations and caveats: The authors' 13 V-J model separated ophthalmopathy from stable hyperthyroidism. Most thyroid clonotypes that were expanded above 0.001 also turned up in blood.

Many counts were recorded for this clonotype. Its antigen remains unknown. TCR beta CDR3 region amplification was performed from RNA transcripts. The study used the HTBI primer set for a first-round RT-PCR of the TCR CDR3. In TCRdb, the multiplex PCR reads were re-called with MiXCR into one record per CDR3 protein. Of 250,000 to 350,000 distinct CDR3 sequences detected, around 16% appear once; the ten largest clones hold around a third. This CDR3 comprises 15 residues. V lost 2 bases and J lost 4, with 14 bases in between. Germline V gene lookup returns CDR1 SGHTA and CDR2 FQGNSA. V usage is TRBV7-2 and J usage is TRBJ1-2; D might be TRBD1 (6 bases). This TCR came from a man between 25 and 39 years old with Graves' hyperthyroidism. The source material was blood. CDR3 loop: CASSLSGQSGYGYTF. CDR3 nucleotide sequence: TGTGCCAGCAGCTTATCCGGACAGAGCGGCTATGGCTACACCTTC. Full variable domain (missing parts from reference TRBV7-2 and TRBJ1-2): GAGVSQSPSNKVTEKGKDVELRCDPISGHTALYWYRQSLGQGLEFLIYFQGNSAPDKSGLPSDRFSAERTGGSVSTLTIQRTQQEDSAVYLCASSLSGQSGYGYTFGSGTRLTVV.